These 32 T cell receptor beta chains came from one sample sequenced in a study of control samples from healthy donors and cancer patients. Here immunoSEQ multiplex PCR was the method, and the copy in TCRdb shows in-frame clones only, minus some. The sample records 100,000 to 150,000 clones, 85% to 95% being singletons. Material: PBMCs. These receptors were obtained from an older man with head and neck cancer.

This clone has just one count. The chain recombines TRBV20-1 with TRBJ2-5; the match to TRBD2 covers 9 bases. Germline assignment: CDR1 DFQATT and CDR2 SNEGSKA (reference sequence). V was clipped by 3 bases and J by 5 bases; unmatched bases: 7. This CDR3 has 14 amino acids. The CDR3 loop reads CSASRRGGAETQYF. For the CDR3, the DNA is TGCAGTGCTAGTCGGCGGGGGGGCGCGGAGACCCAGTACTTC.

The chain combines TRBV5-1 with TRBJ1-4; D is perhaps TRBD1 (5 bases). CDR1 is SGHRS and CDR2 is YFSETQ in the germline V gene. The CDR3 totals 14 residues. V gave up 4 bases and J gave up 10 bases, with 17 bases separating them. This chain's CDR3 is CASSRDGIGGKLFF. The DNA for the CDR3 is TGCGCCAGCAGCCGGGACGGGATTGGCGGAAAACTGTTTTTT.

V and J are TRBV2 and TRBJ2-7, with TRBD1 as a possible D gene (6 bases). The CDR3 covers 12 residues. Germline V gene lookup returns CDR1 SNHLY and CDR2 FYNNEI. V shed 6 bases and J shed 3 bases, with 9 bases lying between them. The CDR3 region is CASSGQFYEQYF. The CDR3 DNA sequence: TGTGCCAGCAGCGGACAGTTCTACGAGCAGTACTTC.

The chain uses TRBV12-3 or TRBV12-4 and TRBJ1-2, with D possibly being TRBD1 (5 bases). V dropped 2 bases and J dropped 8 bases, with 12 bases sitting between them. There are 13 residues in the CDR3. CDR3 nucleotide sequence: TGTGCCAGCAGTTTAATGGGGGTTGGGGGCTACACCTTC. It yields the protein CASSLMGVGGYTF.

The chain joins TRBV28 to TRBJ2-1, with TRBD2 identical over 7 bases. V was clipped by 2 bases and J by 12 bases; unmatched bases: 7. The germline CDR1 and CDR2 sequences are MDHEN and SYDVKM. This CDR3 region has 13 residues. The CDR3 sequence: CASSLVVREAQFF. The CDR3 bases are TGTGCCAGCAGTTTAGTCGTCCGGGAGGCGCAGTTCTTC.

The V and J genes are TRBV28 and TRBJ1-2; D perhaps matches TRBD1 (5 bases). Trimming removed 4 bases from V and 7 bases from J, with 10 bases in between. Germline assignment: CDR1 MDHEN and CDR2 SYDVKM. The CDR3 runs 12 residues. The CDR3 DNA sequence: TGTGCCAGCAGTTCACAGGTGCCTGGCTACACCTTC. Its translation is CASSSQVPGYTF.

The table lists this clone with a count of one. The gene calls are TRBV18 and TRBJ2-1; TRBD1 might be the D (7 bases). Trimming took off 3 bases at V and 15 bases at J, with 15 bases between the two ends. CDR3 size: 12 residues. CDR1 is KGHSH and CDR2 is LQKENI in the germline V gene. CDR3 sequence reads: CASSPPAQGGFF. The CDR3 bases are TGTGCCAGCTCACCCCCGGCGCAGGGGGGGTTCTTC.

This chain joins TRBV3-1 (or the pseudogene TRBV3-2) and TRBJ2-3, with D hard to call. The CDR3 has 13 amino acids. Looked up from germline, CDR1 is LGHDT and CDR2 is YNNKEL (reference sequence). V dropped 1 base and J dropped 11 bases, with 13 bases sitting between them. For the CDR3, the DNA is TGTGCCAGCAGCCAAGGATTCCATTTAGAGCAGTATTTT. Protein product: CASSQGFHLEQYF.

Turning to this clone: The junction departs from germline at one end; a sequencing error may be responsible. The chain combines TRBV6-1 with TRBJ1-1, with D perhaps TRBD1 (5 bases). The length of the CDR3 is 12 residues. From germline, CDR1 is MNHNS and CDR2 SASEGT. The DNA of the CDR3 is TGTGCCAGCGGTGACAGTTACACTGAAGCTTTCTTT. Translation: CASGDSYTEAFF.

The rearrangement uses TRBV5-1 and TRBJ2-2, with no clear D. V dropped 0 bases and J dropped 4 bases, with 4 bases sitting between them. CDR1 SGHRS and CDR2 YFSETQ come from the germline V gene. This CDR3 contains 13 residues. Here the CDR3 DNA reads TGCGCCAGCAGCTTGGTGCCCACCGGGGAGCTGTTTTTT. This gives the protein CASSLVPTGELFF.

V is TRBV18 and J is TRBJ1-1, with D uncertain. The germline V gene encodes CDR1 KGHSH and CDR2 LQKENI. The CDR3 loop spans 15 amino acids. Trimming pared 4 bases from V and 1 base from J, leaving 13 bases between. CDR3 in DNA: TGTGCCAGCTCACAAAGCACCCTGGGGAACACTGAAGCTTTCTTT. Encoded protein: CASSQSTLGNTEAFF.

The J gene is TRBJ2-1, the V gene TRBV11-3; TRBD2 agrees at 9 bases. With 1 base clipped from V and 4 bases from J, the junction kept 2 bases outside the gene matches. The V gene's germline CDR1 is SGHNT and CDR2 YENEEA. CDR3 length: 15 amino acids. As DNA, the CDR3 is TGTGCCAGCAGCTTAGTGGCGGGGGGGTACAATGAGCAGTTCTTC. It translates to CASSLVAGGYNEQFF.

This chain uses TRBV7-9 with TRBJ2-2, with TRBD2 identical over 11 bases. CDR3 length: 15 residues. Germline-derived CDR1 and CDR2 are SEHNR and FQNEAQ (reference sequence). V trimming: 5 bases; J trimming: 4 bases; junction bases outside the gene matches: 3. The CDR3 DNA sequence: TGTGCCAGCAGCCCAGGGACTAGCGGCACCGGGGAGCTGTTTTTT. It encodes CASSPGTSGTGELFF.

The rearrangement uses TRBV6-5 and TRBJ2-2; D is possibly TRBD1 or TRBD2 (6 bases each). Germline CDR1 is MNHEY and CDR2 is SVGAGI. Trimming took off 9 bases at V and 5 bases at J, with 16 bases between the two ends. This CDR3 contains 14 residues. This chain's CDR3 is CASTGERGTGELFF. In nucleotides, the CDR3 is TGTGCCAGTACGGGAGAGAGGGGGACCGGGGAGCTGTTTTTT.

The rearrangement links TRBV7-9 to TRBJ2-1; 8 bases are a match to TRBD2. In germline, CDR1 is SEHNR, CDR2 FQNEAQ (reference sequence). V was pared by 2 bases and J by 10 bases, with 10 bases of the junction left unmatched. There are 15 residues in the CDR3. The CDR3 here is CASSLHGGATMEQFF. CDR3 sequence (DNA): TGTGCCAGCAGCTTACACGGGGGGGCCACAATGGAGCAGTTCTTC.

The chain is built from TRBV7-4 and TRBJ2-5, with 12 nucleotides matching TRBD2. V was clipped by 3 bases and J by 2 bases; unmatched bases: 13. This CDR3 is 19 amino acids long. The V gene's germline CDR1 is SGHVT and CDR2 SQSDAQ. CDR3: CASSFGGGGTSGLQETQYF. The CDR3 nucleotides are TGTGCCAGCAGCTTCGGCGGGGGGGGGACTAGCGGGTTACAAGAGACCCAGTACTTC.

The chain employs TRBV15 and TRBJ2-2; 7 nucleotides agree with TRBD2. This CDR3 region has 16 residues. Germline V gene sequence: CDR1 LNHNV, CDR2 YYDKDF (reference sequence). The junction had 8 bases not matched to a gene; V was cut back by 3 bases and J by 4 bases. The CDR3 DNA reads TGTGCCACCAGCAGGCATCTAGCGGAAAGCACCGGGGAGCTGTTTTTT. Translated, it gives CATSRHLAESTGELFF.

The CDR3 is CASRHGLDRGQGNTIYF. For the CDR3, the DNA is TGCGCCAGCAGACACGGGTTGGACAGGGGGCAAGGAAACACCATATATTTT. The V gene is TRBV5-1, the J gene TRBJ1-3; 11 positions match TRBD1. Trimming cost V 5 bases and J 4 bases; bases outside gene matches: 11. Looked up from germline, CDR1 is SGHRS and CDR2 is YFSETQ. This CDR3 is 17 amino acids long.

This clone was picked up one time. V is TRBV28 and J is TRBJ1-2; a weak D match, TRBD1 (6 bases). CDR3 length: 13 amino acids. Trimming stripped 6 bases from V and 8 bases from J, with 16 bases between. Germline CDR1 is MDHEN and CDR2 is SYDVKM. The CDR3 DNA reads TGTGCCAGCAGCCTCGGGGGGCGAGGCGGCTACACCTTC. Encoded protein: CASSLGGRGGYTF.

The J gene is TRBJ1-4, the V gene TRBV4-3; 8 bases line up with TRBD1. Trimming took 5 bases from V and 3 from J; bases not matched to a gene: 5. Per the germline V gene, CDR1 is LGHNA and CDR2 is YSLEER. The CDR3 extends over 15 amino acids. As DNA, the CDR3 is TGCGCCAGCAGCTATAGACAGGGGTCTAATGAAAAACTGTTTTTT. It codes for CASSYRQGSNEKLFF.

V and J are TRBV20-1 and TRBJ2-3; a possible D gene is TRBD1 (6 bases). The V gene lost 3 bases and the J gene lost 2 bases, with 12 bases spanning the gap. The germline V gene encodes CDR1 DFQATT and CDR2 SNEGSKA (reference sequence). CDR3 length: 14 amino acids. Here the CDR3 reads CSASGQGNTDTQYF. In DNA form, the CDR3 reads TGCAGTGCTAGTGGCCAGGGGAACACAGATACGCAGTATTTT.

V and J are TRBV5-1 and TRBJ2-7, with 12 positions matching TRBD2. Germline V gene sequence: CDR1 SGHRS, CDR2 YFSETQ. J gave up 7 bases and V 2 bases, and 7 bases lay outside the gene matches. CDR3 length: 15 amino acids. For the CDR3, the DNA is TGCGCCAGCAGCTTCGCTAGCGGGAGGGCGGAGGAGCAGTACTTC. Protein sequence: CASSFASGRAEEQYF.

This chain uses TRBV5-1 with TRBJ1-1, with D perhaps matching TRBD1 (5 bases). The V and J ends lost 0 bases and 4 bases respectively, with 10 bases between them. The CDR3 runs to 14 residues. Germline V gene data show CDR1 as SGHRS and CDR2 as YFSETQ. The CDR3 sequence is CASSLEGPGTEAFF. Written as DNA, the CDR3 is TGCGCCAGCAGCTTGGAGGGGCCGGGCACTGAAGCTTTCTTT. The full variable domain, completed using reference TRBV5-1 and TRBJ1-1, is KAGVTQTPRYLIKTRGQQVTLSCSPISGHRSVSWYQQTPGQGLQFLFEYFSETQRNKGNFPGRFSGRQFSNSRSEMNVSTLELGDSALYLCASSLEGPGTEAFFGQGTRLTVV.

This rearrangement joins TRBV3-1 (or the pseudogene TRBV3-2) to TRBJ2-7; possible D gene TRBD1, 5 bases. Looked up from germline, CDR1 is LGHDT and CDR2 is YNNKEL (reference sequence). The CDR3 runs to 18 residues. The germline V and J ends were trimmed by 1 base and 3 bases, with 22 bases remaining between them. CDR3 amino acids: CASSQVGQGDVVSYEQYF. The CDR3 DNA sequence: TGTGCCAGCAGCCAAGTGGGGCAGGGTGACGTTGTAAGCTACGAGCAGTACTTC.

The V call is TRBV24-1, the J call TRBJ2-3; D tentatively reads TRBD1 or TRBD2 (5 bases each). The CDR3 loop spans 14 amino acids. The V gene's germline CDR1 is KGHDR and CDR2 SFDVKD. The V gene lost 3 bases and the J gene lost 2 bases, with 8 bases spanning the gap. DNA for the CDR3: TGTGCCACCAGTGATGGGGACCCCACAGATACGCAGTATTTT. This translates into CATSDGDPTDTQYF.

V and J are TRBV10-1 and TRBJ1-1; D gene uncertain. CDR1 is WNHNN, CDR2 SYGVQD, per germline (reference sequence). CDR3 length: 13 amino acids. V was shortened by 6 bases and J by 3 bases, with 11 bases between the two germline ends. The CDR3 region has the DNA TGCGCCAGCAGGGAGAGCCTATACACTGAAGCTTTCTTT. Translation: CASRESLYTEAFF.

The rearrangement links TRBV7-9 to TRBJ1-1; the D gene is possibly TRBD1 (5 bases). V was shortened by 3 bases and J by 6 bases, with 17 bases between the two germline ends. The germline CDR1 and CDR2 sequences are SEHNR and FQNEAQ (reference sequence). The CDR3 has 15 residues. CDR3 sequence reads: CASSFNQGAGPEAFF. CDR3 nucleotides: TGTGCCAGCAGCTTCAATCAGGGCGCGGGGCCTGAAGCTTTCTTT.

This rearrangement joins TRBV5-1 to TRBJ2-2; D unresolved. The V end lost 1 base, the J end lost 1 base, and 8 bases lay between the germline ends. The CDR3 is 15 residues long. In germline, CDR1 is SGHRS, CDR2 YFSETQ. The CDR3 region is CASSLKDGNTGELFF. The DNA of the CDR3 is TGCGCCAGCAGCTTGAAAGACGGGAACACCGGGGAGCTGTTTTTT.

The chain employs TRBV15 and TRBJ1-2, with 10 bases identical to TRBD1. The germline CDR1 and CDR2 sequences are LNHNV and YYDKDF (reference sequence). CDR3 length equals 16 residues. V trimming: 0 bases; J trimming: 2 bases; junction bases outside the gene matches: 3. The CDR3 nucleotides are TGTGCCACCAGCAGAGACCCGGGACAGGGGAACTATGGCTACACCTTC. Translated: CATSRDPGQGNYGYTF.

The chain has TRBV2 and TRBJ2-7; D is perhaps TRBD2 (6 bases). The length of the CDR3 is 14 residues. Per the germline V gene, CDR1 is SNHLY and CDR2 is FYNNEI. With 7 bases removed from V and 7 bases from J, the gap between germline ends came to 20 bases. The CDR3 DNA reads as TGTGCCAGCAAGCTGGGAGGAGGGTTATATGAGCAGTACTTC. Translation: CASKLGGGLYEQYF.

V and J are TRBV5-4 and TRBJ1-2, with a possible D match to TRBD1 (5 bases). Germline V lookup: CDR1 SGHNT, CDR2 YYREEE (reference sequence). This CDR3 has 15 amino acids. V lost 0 bases to trimming and J lost 3 bases, with 12 bases between them. CDR3 nucleotide sequence: TGTGCCAGCAGCTTGGTGATGGGGGAACACTATGGCTACACCTTC. It codes for CASSLVMGEHYGYTF.

This clone was recorded a few times. This chain links TRBV10-3 with TRBJ2-1, with TRBD1 matching over 9 bases. CDR1 ENHRY and CDR2 SYGVKD come from the germline V gene. V dropped 3 bases and J dropped 9; count of bases not matched to a gene: 12. This CDR3 comprises 16 residues. The CDR3 DNA is TGTGCCATCAGTGATAAGGGAGGGACAGGGATGGGTGAGCAGTTCTTC. It specifies CAISDKGGTGMGEQFF.